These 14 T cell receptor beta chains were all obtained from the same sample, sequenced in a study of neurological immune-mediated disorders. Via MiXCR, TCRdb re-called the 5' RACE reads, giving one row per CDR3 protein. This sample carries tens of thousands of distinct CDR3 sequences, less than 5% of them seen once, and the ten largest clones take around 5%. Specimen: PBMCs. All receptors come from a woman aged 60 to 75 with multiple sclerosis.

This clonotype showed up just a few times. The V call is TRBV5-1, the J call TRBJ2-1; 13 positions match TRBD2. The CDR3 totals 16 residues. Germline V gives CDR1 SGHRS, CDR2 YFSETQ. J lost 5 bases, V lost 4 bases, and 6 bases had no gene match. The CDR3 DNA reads TGCGCCAGCAGCGTGAGACTAGCGGGGGGAAACAATGAGCAGTTCTTC. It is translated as CASSVRLAGGNNEQFF.

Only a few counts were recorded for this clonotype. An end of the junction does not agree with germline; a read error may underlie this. This CDR3 is CSARADYSNQPQNF. In DNA, the CDR3 is TGCAGTGCTAGAGCGGATTATAGCAATCAGCCCCAGAATTTT. The chain couples TRBV20-1 to TRBJ1-5, with D unresolved. The germline V gene encodes CDR1 DFQATT and CDR2 SNEGSKA (reference sequence). The CDR3 extends over 14 amino acids.

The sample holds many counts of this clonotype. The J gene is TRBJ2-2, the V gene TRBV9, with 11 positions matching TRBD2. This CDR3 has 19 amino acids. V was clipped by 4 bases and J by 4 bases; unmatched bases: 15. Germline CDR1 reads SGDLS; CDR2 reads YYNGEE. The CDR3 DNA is TGTGCCAGCAGCACCCGACTAGCGGGACCTGGAAGGTTCACCGGGGAGCTGTTTTTT. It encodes CASSTRLAGPGRFTGELFF.

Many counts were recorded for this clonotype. The CDR3 coding sequence is TGCAGTGCTAGAAGTCTAGCCGGGGATGAGCAGTTCTTC. It yields the protein CSARSLAGDEQFF. The V and J genes are TRBV20-1 and TRBJ2-1; D might be TRBD2 (5 bases). V was trimmed by 2 bases and J by 8 bases, leaving 13 bases between them. The CDR3 covers 13 residues. From germline, CDR1 is DFQATT and CDR2 SNEGSKA (reference sequence).

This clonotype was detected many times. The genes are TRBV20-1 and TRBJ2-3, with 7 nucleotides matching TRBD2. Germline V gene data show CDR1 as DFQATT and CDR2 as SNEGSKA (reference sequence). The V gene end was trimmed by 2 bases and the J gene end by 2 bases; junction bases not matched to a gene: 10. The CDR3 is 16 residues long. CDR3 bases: TGCAGTGCTAGACGCCCTCTCGCGGGAGCCACAGATACGCAGTATTTT. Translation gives CSARRPLAGATDTQYF.

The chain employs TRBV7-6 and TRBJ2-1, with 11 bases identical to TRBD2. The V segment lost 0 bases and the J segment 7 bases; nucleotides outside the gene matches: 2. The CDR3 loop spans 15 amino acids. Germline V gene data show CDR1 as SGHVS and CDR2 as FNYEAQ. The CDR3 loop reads CASSLASGRVNEQFF. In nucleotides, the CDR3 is TGTGCCAGCAGCTTAGCTAGCGGGAGGGTTAATGAGCAGTTCTTC. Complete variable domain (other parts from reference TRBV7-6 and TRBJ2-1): GAGVSQSPRYKVTKRGQDVALRCDPISGHVSLYWYRQALGQGPEFLTYFNYEAQQDKSGLPNDRFSAERPEGSISTLTIQRTEQRDSAMYRCASSLASGRVNEQFFGPGTRLTVL.

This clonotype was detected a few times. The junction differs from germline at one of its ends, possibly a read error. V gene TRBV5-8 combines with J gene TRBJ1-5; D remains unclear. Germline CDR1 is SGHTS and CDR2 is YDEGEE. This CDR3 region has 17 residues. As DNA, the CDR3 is TGTGCCAGCAGCTTGATCTTTGATAGTGAAGGCAATCAGCCCCAGAATTTT. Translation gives CASSLIFDSEGNQPQNF.

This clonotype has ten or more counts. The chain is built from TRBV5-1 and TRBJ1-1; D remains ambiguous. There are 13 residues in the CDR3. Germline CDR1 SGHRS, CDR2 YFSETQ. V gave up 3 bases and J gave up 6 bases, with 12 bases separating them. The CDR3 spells CASSSDVVAEAFF. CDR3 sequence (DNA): TGCGCCAGCAGCTCCGACGTGGTCGCTGAAGCTTTCTTT.

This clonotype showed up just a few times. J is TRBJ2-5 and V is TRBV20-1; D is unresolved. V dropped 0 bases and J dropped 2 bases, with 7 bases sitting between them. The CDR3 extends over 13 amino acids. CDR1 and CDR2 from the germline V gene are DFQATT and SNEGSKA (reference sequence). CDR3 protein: CSARDVIQETQYF. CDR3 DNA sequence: TGCAGTGCTAGAGATGTGATTCAAGAGACCCAGTACTTC.

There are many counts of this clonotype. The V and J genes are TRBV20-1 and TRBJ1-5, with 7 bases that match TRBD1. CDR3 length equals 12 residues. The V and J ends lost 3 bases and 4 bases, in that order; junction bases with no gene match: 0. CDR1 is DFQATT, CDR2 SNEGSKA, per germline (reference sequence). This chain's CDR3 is CSASRGNQPQHF. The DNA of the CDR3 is TGCAGTGCTAGCAGGGGGAATCAGCCCCAGCATTTT.

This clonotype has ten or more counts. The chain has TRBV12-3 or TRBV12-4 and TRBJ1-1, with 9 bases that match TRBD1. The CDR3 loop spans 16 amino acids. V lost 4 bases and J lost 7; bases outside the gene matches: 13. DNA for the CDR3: TGTGCCAGCAGTTCCCTTTCCGGGACAGGGTTAGATGAAGCTTTCTTT. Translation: CASSSLSGTGLDEAFF.

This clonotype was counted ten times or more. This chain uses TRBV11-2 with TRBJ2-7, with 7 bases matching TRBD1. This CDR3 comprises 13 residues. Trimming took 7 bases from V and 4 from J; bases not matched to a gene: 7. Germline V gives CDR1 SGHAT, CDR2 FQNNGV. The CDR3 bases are TGTGCCAGCACCGACGGGACAGAGTACGAGCAGTACTTC. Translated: CASTDGTEYEQYF.

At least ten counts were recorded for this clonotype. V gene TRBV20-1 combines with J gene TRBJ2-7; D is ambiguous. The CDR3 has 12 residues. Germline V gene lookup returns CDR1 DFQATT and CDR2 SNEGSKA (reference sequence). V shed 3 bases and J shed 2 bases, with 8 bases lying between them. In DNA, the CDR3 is TGCAGTGCTAGTCAGTTCGCCTACGAGCAGTACTTC. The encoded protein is CSASQFAYEQYF.

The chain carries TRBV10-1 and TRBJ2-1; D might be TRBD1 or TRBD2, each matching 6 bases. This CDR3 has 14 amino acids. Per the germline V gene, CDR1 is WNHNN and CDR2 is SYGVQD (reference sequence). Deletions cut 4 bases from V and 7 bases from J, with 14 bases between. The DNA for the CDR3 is TGCGCCAGCAGTGTCGGTCAAGGGGGGAATGAGCAGTTCTTC. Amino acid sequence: CASSVGQGGNEQFF.